This TCR beta chain originates from a study of blood T cell repertoires in COVID-19. Across the study: The United States, Italy and Spain were the sources of the acute and convalescent COVID-19 samples. PBMCs, B-cell-depleted T cells, or T cells were the source of the cDNA or gDNA that made up the material.

Authors' methods: Counts of nucleated cells, estimated from reference gene primer amplification, were obtained. Here immunoSEQ multiplex PCR was the method, and the copy in TCRdb shows in-frame clones only, minus some. The V and J calls and the clone size are those of that table, but D and trimming were determined from the DNA. Among a few hundred thousand clones listed, 65% to 85% were seen once. Per the germline V gene, CDR1 is KGHDR and CDR2 is SFDVKD. Deletions cut 4 bases from V and 0 bases from J, with 12 bases between. The CDR3 is made up of 17 amino acids. In its sample, this clone was seen once.

The origin of this receptor is a woman between 45 and 60 years old with acute or convalescent COVID-19. Sequencing input: peripheral blood. The chain couples TRBV24-1 to TRBJ1-6; D is unclear. CDR3 coding DNA: TGTGCCACCAGTGAAGCGACGGACTACTCCTATAATTCACCCCTCCACTTT. It translates to CATSEATDYSYNSPLHF.